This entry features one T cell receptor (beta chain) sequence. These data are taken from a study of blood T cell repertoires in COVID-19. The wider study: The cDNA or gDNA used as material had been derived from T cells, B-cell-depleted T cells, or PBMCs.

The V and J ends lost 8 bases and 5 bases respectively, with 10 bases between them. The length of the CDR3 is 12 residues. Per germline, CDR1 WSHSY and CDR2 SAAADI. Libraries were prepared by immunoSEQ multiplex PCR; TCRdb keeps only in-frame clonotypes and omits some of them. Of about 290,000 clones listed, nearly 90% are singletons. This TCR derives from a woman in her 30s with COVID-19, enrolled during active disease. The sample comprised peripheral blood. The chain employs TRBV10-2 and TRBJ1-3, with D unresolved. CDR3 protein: CASSGRRNTIYF. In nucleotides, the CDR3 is TGCGCCAGCTCCGGCAGGCGAAACACCATATATTTT.